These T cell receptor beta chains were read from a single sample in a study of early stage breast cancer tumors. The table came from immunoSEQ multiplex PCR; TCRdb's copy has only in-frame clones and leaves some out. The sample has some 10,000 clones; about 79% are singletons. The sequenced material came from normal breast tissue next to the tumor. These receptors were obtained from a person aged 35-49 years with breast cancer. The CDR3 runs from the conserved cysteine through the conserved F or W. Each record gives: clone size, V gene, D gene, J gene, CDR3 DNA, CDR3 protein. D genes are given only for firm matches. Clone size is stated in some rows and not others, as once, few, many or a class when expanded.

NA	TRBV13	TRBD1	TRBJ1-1	TGTGCCAGCAGCCCGAGGAGGGGGCGGGAGGCTTTCTTT	CASSPRRGREAFF
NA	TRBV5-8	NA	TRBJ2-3	TGTGCCAGCAGCTTGGGGGTTAGCGGACGCACAGATACGCAGTATTTT	CASSLGVSGRTDTQYF
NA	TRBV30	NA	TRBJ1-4	TGTGCCTGGAGTCAATCCAGTGAAAAACTGTTTTTT	CAWSQSSEKLFF
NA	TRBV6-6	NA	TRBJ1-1	TGTGCCAGCAGTTACCCCATCGTTAGTCCGAGCACTGAAGCTTTCTTT	CASSYPIVSPSTEAFF
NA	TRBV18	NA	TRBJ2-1	TGTGCCAGCTCACCACCGGGAGCCTACAATGAGCAGTTCTTC	CASSPPGAYNEQFF
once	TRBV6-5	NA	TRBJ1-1	TGTGCCAGCAGTTACGTCGTGAACACTGAAGCTTTCTTT	CASSYVVNTEAFF
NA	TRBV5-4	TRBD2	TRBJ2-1	TGTGCCAGCAGCTCCGGACTAGCGGGAGCCGGGAATGAGCAGTTCTTC	CASSSGLAGAGNEQFF
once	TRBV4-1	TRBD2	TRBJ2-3	TGCGCCAGCAGCCAAACCGGGACTAGCGGCCGGGCGGATACGCAGTATTTT	CASSQTGTSGRADTQYF
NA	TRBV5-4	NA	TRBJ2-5	TGTGCCAGCACCTTGGGACGTAACCAAGAGACCCAGTACTTC	CASTLGRNQETQYF
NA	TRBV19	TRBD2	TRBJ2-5	TGTGCCAGTAGTGAAAGAATGGGACTAGCGGGAGGGCAGCAAGAGACCCAGTACTTC	CASSERMGLAGGQQETQYF
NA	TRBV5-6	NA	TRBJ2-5	TGTGCCAGCAGCTGGGCCTCGGGGGGCAAGACCCAGTACTTC	CASSWASGGKTQYF
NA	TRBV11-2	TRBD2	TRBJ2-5	TGTGCCAGCAGCTTAAACCGACTAGCGGGAATGAGCGAGACCCAGTACTTC	CASSLNRLAGMSETQYF
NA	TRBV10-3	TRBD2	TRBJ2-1	TGTGCCGTCGGACTAGCGGGGGACAATGAGCAGTTCTTC	CAVGLAGDNEQFF
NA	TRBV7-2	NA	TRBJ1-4	TGTGCCAGCAGCTTACTAGGGGCATGGGTTGAAAAACTGTTTTTT	CASSLLGAWVEKLFF
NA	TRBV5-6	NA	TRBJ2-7	TGTGCCAGCAGCTTCAGAAGCCCCCCAGTGCTCTACGAGCAGTACTTC	CASSFRSPPVLYEQYF
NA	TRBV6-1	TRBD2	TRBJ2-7	TGTGCCAGCAGTGAAAGACCCAGGAGCGGGAGCCTTCCGGACGAGCAGTACTTC	CASSERPRSGSLPDEQYF
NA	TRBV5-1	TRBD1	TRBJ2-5	TGCGCCAGCAGCTTGGAGATGTTTGGCAGGACAGGGCAAAAAGAGACCCAGTACTTC	CASSLEMFGRTGQKETQYF
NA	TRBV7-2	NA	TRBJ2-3	TGTGCCAGCAGCCCCGGGACTAGAGCGCTGACAGGGGCAGATACGCAGTATTTT	CASSPGTRALTGADTQYF
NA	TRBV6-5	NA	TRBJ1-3	TGTGCCAGCAGGCCGGGGGGAGAGGGAAACACCATATATTTT	CASRPGGEGNTIYF
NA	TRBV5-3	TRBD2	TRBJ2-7	TGTGCCAGAAGCTTGGCGGGGGAGGGTAGCGGGAGTCAATCGGACTACGAGCAGTACTTC	CARSLAGEGSGSQSDYEQYF
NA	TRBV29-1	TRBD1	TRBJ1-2	TGCAGCGTTCCGCAGGGACAGGGTGGCTACACCTTC	CSVPQGQGGYTF
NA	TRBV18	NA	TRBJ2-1	TGTGCCAGCTCACCAAGGACGGGCGGGTATGAGCAGTTCTTC	CASSPRTGGYEQFF
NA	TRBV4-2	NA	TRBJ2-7	TGTGCCAGCAGCGGGACAACCTACGAGCAGTACTTC	CASSGTTYEQYF
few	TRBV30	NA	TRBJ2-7	TGTGCCTGGAGCGCGTTCTCCCACGAGCAGTACTTC	CAWSAFSHEQYF
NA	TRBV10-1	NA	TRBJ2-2	TGCGCCACCCGGGACGGGAACACCGGGGAGCTGTTTTTT	CATRDGNTGELFF
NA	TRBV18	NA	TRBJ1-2	TGTGCCAGCTCACCACAGGGGTTTGGCTACACCTTC	CASSPQGFGYTF
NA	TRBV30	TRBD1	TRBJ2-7	TGTGCCTGGAGTCCTACGGGGACAGGGGTTGGGAACGAGCAGTACTTC	CAWSPTGTGVGNEQYF
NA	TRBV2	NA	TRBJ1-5	TGTGCCAGCAGTGGGTTGGCAGTGGACCAGCCCCAGCATTTT	CASSGLAVDQPQHF
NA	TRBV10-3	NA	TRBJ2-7	TGTGCCATCAAAGGAGGGGAAGCCAGGGATGGGCCTTCAGGTGAGCAGTACTTC	CAIKGGEARDGPSGEQYF
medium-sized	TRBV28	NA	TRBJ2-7	TGTGCCAGCAGAGAACAGGGTTACGAGCAGTACTTC	CASREQGYEQYF
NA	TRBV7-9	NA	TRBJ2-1	TGTGCCAGCAGCTTATCGGGGGTTGGTGAGCAGTTCTTC	CASSLSGVGEQFF
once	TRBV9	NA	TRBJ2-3	TGTGCCAGCAGCGTAGGCGGGTCTAGCACAGATACGCAGTATTTT	CASSVGGSSTDTQYF